A single sample gave rise to the 22 T cell receptor beta chains below, sequenced in a study of shared clonotypes between healthy human individuals. The assay was immunoSEQ multiplex PCR, and TCRdb's table has in-frame clones only and misses some. The data show 2.3 million or so clones, over 85% seen once. Sample: naive CD4+ T cells from PBMCs. Subset meaning: CD45RA+ positively selected. The receptors stem from a man aged 18 to 35 in good health. Some clones in this sample may be carry-over from other donors' samples.

CDR3 amino acids: CASSINRDRGRNRTNVLTF. The CDR3 coding sequence is TGTGCCAGCAGCATAAACCGGGACAGGGGGCGTAATAGGACCAACGTCCTGACTTTC. The chain has TRBV7-2 and TRBJ2-6, with 12 bases fitting TRBD1. The CDR3 has 19 residues. The germline CDR1 and CDR2 sequences are SGHTA and FQGNSA. The trim removed 5 bases at V and 8 bases at J, leaving 16 bases unmatched.

The chain has TRBV10-1 and TRBJ1-1; 7 positions agree with TRBD1. Germline-derived CDR1 and CDR2 are WNHNN and SYGVQD (reference sequence). CDR3 length: 19 amino acids. Unmatched junction bases numbered 20, after V lost 3 bases and J lost 4 bases. This CDR3 reads CASSESSGGTWPSSTEAFF. In DNA form, the CDR3 reads TGCGCCAGCAGTGAATCCTCAGGGGGGACGTGGCCATCTTCCACTGAAGCTTTCTTT.

The V gene is TRBV19, the J gene TRBJ1-1, with 9 bases aligning to TRBD1. The CDR3 runs to 18 residues. Germline CDR1 and CDR2: LNHDA and SQIVND (reference sequence). V lost 9 bases to trimming and J lost 1 base; unmatched junction nucleotides: 18. This chain's CDR3 is CARPTGTGTGISNTEAFF. CDR3 sequence (DNA): TGTGCCAGACCCACGGGGACCGGGACAGGGATCTCGAACACTGAAGCTTTCTTT.

The chain couples TRBV10-2 to TRBJ2-1; the match to TRBD2 covers 8 bases. The germline V gene encodes CDR1 WSHSY and CDR2 SAAADI. The V and J ends lost 2 bases and 3 bases, in that order; junction bases with no gene match: 3. The CDR3 consists of 15 residues. The CDR3 region is CASSEPSGGYNEQFF. The CDR3 nucleotides are TGCGCCAGCAGTGAGCCGAGCGGGGGCTACAATGAGCAGTTCTTC.

This CDR3 is CATSRDRSPGYTF. In DNA form, the CDR3 reads TGTGCCACCAGCAGAGACCGGTCCCCAGGCTACACCTTC. V is TRBV15 and J is TRBJ1-2, with D hard to call. V gave up 0 bases and J gave up 8 bases, with 10 bases separating them. Germline V gives CDR1 LNHNV, CDR2 YYDKDF (reference sequence). The CDR3 contains 13 residues.

The CDR3 DNA is TGTGCCAGCAGTCGGGACAGGGGGGCTAGGGGCTACACCTTC. Encoded protein: CASSRDRGARGYTF. The V call is TRBV2, the J call TRBJ1-2, with 11 bases fitting TRBD1. Looked up from germline, CDR1 is SNHLY and CDR2 is FYNNEI. With V trimmed by 5 bases and J by 8 bases, 7 bases remained unmatched. The CDR3 has 14 residues.

The chain uses TRBV30 and TRBJ1-2, with 9 bases aligning to TRBD1. Germline lookup yields CDR1 GTSNPN and CDR2 SVGIG (reference sequence). V lost 3 bases to trimming and J lost 8 bases; unmatched junction nucleotides: 10. This CDR3 is built from 14 residues. DNA of the CDR3: TGTGCCTGGAGGAGCCGGGACAGGGTTGAAGGCTACACCTTC. Amino acids: CAWRSRDRVEGYTF.

The rearrangement joins TRBV7-2 to TRBJ2-3; 9 bases agree with TRBD1. The CDR3 spans 14 residues. CDR1 SGHTA and CDR2 FQGNSA come from the germline V gene. Germline trimming cut 5 bases from V and 3 bases from J; bases unmatched to any gene: 3. CDR3 protein: CASSTGTGTDTQYF. The CDR3 DNA reads as TGTGCCAGCAGCACGGGGACAGGGACAGATACGCAGTATTTT.

The table lists this clone with a count of one. The CDR3 protein is CASSFSPGANYGYTF. The CDR3 DNA follows: TGTGCCAGCAGTTTCTCCCCAGGAGCTAACTATGGCTACACCTTC. The rearrangement links TRBV28 to TRBJ1-2, with no clear D. Germline lookup yields CDR1 MDHEN and CDR2 SYDVKM. V was shortened by 3 bases and J by 0 bases, with 11 bases between the two germline ends. The length of the CDR3 is 15 residues.

Only a few counts were recorded for this clone. The genes are TRBV7-9 and TRBJ1-4; D not resolved. This CDR3 region has 14 residues. The germline CDR1 and CDR2 sequences are SEHNR and FQNEAQ (reference sequence). V was trimmed by 5 bases and J by 8 bases, leaving 15 bases between them. CDR3: CASSVGRGVEKLFF. In nucleotides, the CDR3 is TGTGCCAGCAGCGTAGGGCGCGGGGTAGAAAAACTGTTTTTT.

As for this clone: The sample carries other DNA sequences with the same CDR3. This chain uses TRBV18 with TRBJ2-5, with TRBD1 identical over 7 bases. Trimming removed 0 bases from V and 4 bases from J; junction bases left unmatched: 2. CDR3 size: 14 residues. Germline V CDR1 and CDR2: KGHSH, LQKENI. As DNA, the CDR3 is TGTGCCAGCTCACCACCTTCAGGGGGAGAGACCCAGTACTTC. Its translation is CASSPPSGGETQYF.

The chain joins TRBV28 to TRBJ2-7; possibly TRBD2 for D (7 bases). Germline V gene lookup returns CDR1 MDHEN and CDR2 SYDVKM. Deletions cut 7 bases from V and 0 bases from J, with 13 bases between. The CDR3 totals 14 residues. The CDR3 sequence: CASTLGGASYEQYF. The CDR3 region has the DNA TGTGCCAGCACCCTAGGGGGGGCCTCCTACGAGCAGTACTTC.

V is TRBV5-4 and J is TRBJ2-5; TRBD2 is a possible D gene (5 bases). V lost 9 bases to trimming and J lost 5 bases, with 29 bases between them. Per the germline V gene, CDR1 is SGHNT and CDR2 is YYREEE (reference sequence). This CDR3 comprises 17 residues. As DNA, the CDR3 is TGTGCCACCCCAATCGGGATTAGGGCCGGTTCCTTTGAGACCCAGTACTTC. Encoded protein: CATPIGIRAGSFETQYF. Filled out from reference TRBV5-4 and TRBJ2-5, the complete variable domain reads ETGVTQSPTHLIKTRGQQVTLRCSSQSGHNTVSWYQQALGQGPQFIFQYYREEENGRGNFPPRFSGLQFPNYSSELNVNALELDDSALYLCATPIGIRAGSFETQYFGPGTRLLVL.

DNA for the CDR3: TGTGCCAGCAGCTTGGCTTCTAGTCGGGACAGGACTAATGAAAAACTGTTTTTT. It codes for CASSLASSRDRTNEKLFF. This sequence joins TRBV7-4 and TRBJ1-4; TRBD1 aligns across 8 bases. CDR1 SGHVT and CDR2 SQSDAQ come from the germline V gene. V lost 3 bases to trimming and J lost 2 bases; unmatched junction nucleotides: 11. The CDR3 has 18 residues.

This chain connects TRBV2 to TRBJ1-1; D gene uncertain. V lost 2 bases and J 1 base, leaving 11 bases between the germline ends. The CDR3 covers 15 residues. CDR1 is SNHLY, CDR2 FYNNEI, per germline. The CDR3 sequence: CASSENGGENTEAFF. DNA of the CDR3: TGTGCCAGCAGTGAAAACGGCGGTGAGAACACTGAAGCTTTCTTT.

This chain links TRBV7-2 with TRBJ2-3; 8 bases map to TRBD2. V dropped 5 bases and J dropped 3; count of bases not matched to a gene: 13. Germline CDR1 and CDR2: SGHTA and FQGNSA. The CDR3 is made up of 17 amino acids. The CDR3 DNA sequence: TGTGCCAGCAGCACCACCTTTCCTAGCGGGCCTACAGATACGCAGTATTTT. Translating it yields CASSTTFPSGPTDTQYF.

The chain has TRBV6-5 and TRBJ1-2; 7 bases align to TRBD1. V was pared by 7 bases and J by 8 bases, with 7 bases of the junction left unmatched. This CDR3 is built from 12 residues. Germline V gene lookup returns CDR1 MNHEY and CDR2 SVGAGI. CDR3 nucleotide sequence: TGTGCCAGCAAAACAGGGGATAGAGGCTACACCTTC. Protein product: CASKTGDRGYTF.

The V gene is TRBV6-1, the J gene TRBJ2-7; 8 bases fit TRBD2. The CDR3 loop spans 15 amino acids. Trimming removed 1 base from V and 3 bases from J; junction bases left unmatched: 5. Germline lookup yields CDR1 MNHNS and CDR2 SASEGT. The CDR3 DNA sequence: TGTGCCAGCAGTGAAGGGGGGGGACTAGTCTACGAGCAGTACTTC. It specifies CASSEGGGLVYEQYF.

The DNA for the CDR3 is TGTGCCAGCATCGCACTTGGGACAACGACCTACGAGCAGTACTTC. Its protein product is CASIALGTTTYEQYF. The rearrangement uses TRBV6-5 and TRBJ2-7, with D perhaps matching TRBD1 (6 bases). The CDR3 length is 15 residues. Trimming took off 7 bases at V and 2 bases at J, with 18 bases between the two ends. Germline V gene sequence: CDR1 MNHEY, CDR2 SVGAGI.

V and J are TRBV7-2 and TRBJ1-1, with D unclear. In germline, CDR1 is SGHTA, CDR2 FQGNSA. V was trimmed by 5 bases and J by 3 bases, leaving 10 bases between them. The CDR3 is 13 residues long. CDR3 protein: CASSPQADTEAFF. As DNA, the CDR3 is TGTGCCAGCAGCCCTCAGGCGGACACTGAAGCTTTCTTT.

This clone was found a few times. This chain connects TRBV6-1 to TRBJ1-2; maybe TRBD1 (6 bases). This CDR3 contains 13 residues. V was shortened by 4 bases and J by 8 bases, with 14 bases between the two germline ends. The germline V gene encodes CDR1 MNHNS and CDR2 SASEGT. The CDR3 DNA sequence: TGTGCCAGCAGTGGAAACAGGGTCGGGGGCTACACCTTC. Residues: CASSGNRVGGYTF.

This clone was detected once. This sequence joins TRBV28 and TRBJ2-7; TRBD1 aligns across 7 bases. Germline V lookup: CDR1 MDHEN, CDR2 SYDVKM. CDR3 length: 17 residues. With 4 bases clipped from V and 4 bases from J, the junction kept 16 bases outside the gene matches. The CDR3 sequence is CASSSRDSRYHSYEQYF. The CDR3 nucleotides are TGTGCCAGCAGTTCTCGGGACAGTCGCTACCACAGTTACGAGCAGTACTTC.